A single sample gave rise to the 24 T cell receptor beta chains below, sequenced in a study of blood T cells in healthy people across ages. Next came a second PCR, run for about 6 to 11 cycles, which used a sample-barcoded 5' primer along with a J-beta primer mix. TCRdb independently ran MiXCR on the 5' RACE reads; one entry per CDR3 protein. Among roughly 2 million distinct CDR3 sequences, about 50% were seen once, and the ten largest hold around 2.1%. Sequenced sample: blood. These receptors came from a woman aged 40-49 years in good health.

The CDR3 bases are TGCGCCAGCAGCCAAACCGGGACTAGGTACTCCTACAATGAGCAGTTCTTC. Amino acid sequence: CASSQTGTRYSYNEQFF. The chain links TRBV4-1 to TRBJ2-1; 8 nucleotides line up with TRBD2. With 2 bases clipped from V and 0 bases from J, the junction kept 6 bases outside the gene matches. Germline V gene sequence: CDR1 MGHRA, CDR2 YSYEKL. This CDR3 comprises 17 residues.

This chain connects TRBV18 to TRBJ2-4, with D perhaps matching TRBD1 (6 bases). The J call may be incorrect, as the DNA end agrees better with TRBJ2-7. The germline gives CDR1 KGHSH, CDR2 LQKENI. The CDR3 is 13 amino acids. CDR3 DNA: TGTGCCAGCTCACCACACAAGGGGGACGAGCAGTACTTC. As protein: CASSPHKGDEQYF.

V and J are TRBV9 and TRBJ2-3, with D perhaps matching TRBD1 or TRBD2 (5 bases each). V lost 2 bases, J lost 4 bases, and 11 bases lay in between. CDR3 length equals 14 residues. CDR1 is SGDLS, CDR2 YYNGEE, per germline. CDR3 sequence: CASSVFEGPDTQYF. CDR3 coding DNA: TGTGCCAGCAGCGTCTTCGAGGGGCCAGATACGCAGTATTTT.

The V call is TRBV7-3, the J call TRBJ2-7; possibly TRBD1 for D (6 bases). The CDR3 has 14 amino acids. V lost 2 bases and J 6 bases, leaving 14 bases between the germline ends. From germline, CDR1 is SGHTA and CDR2 FQGTGA. The CDR3 nucleotides are TGTGCCAGCAGCTTAGGGGTCGGGACACCCGAGCAGTACTTC. This gives the protein CASSLGVGTPEQYF.

This clonotype was counted between two and nine times. The CDR3 DNA sequence: TGCAGCGCCGCGTCCGGAAGATCCTACAATGAGCAGTTCTTC. Protein: CSAASGRSYNEQFF. This chain links TRBV29-1 with TRBJ2-1; D is ambiguous. CDR1 is SQVTM, CDR2 ANQGSEA, per germline. The CDR3 has 14 residues. V lost 7 bases and J lost 1, with 14 bases in between.

In this sample, this clonotype turned up a few times. This chain connects TRBV20-1 to TRBJ1-6; 9 nucleotides line up with TRBD1. The CDR3 is 14 amino acids. Germline CDR1 and CDR2: DFQATT and SNEGSKA (reference sequence). J was trimmed by 13 bases and V by 2 bases; bases with no gene match: 9. CDR3 sequence: CSARPTGTGYPLHF. The CDR3 bases are TGCAGTGCTAGACCAACCGGGACAGGGTATCCCCTCCACTTT.

The V call is TRBV28, the J call TRBJ2-4; maybe TRBD1 (6 bases). The CDR3 contains 17 residues. Deletions cut 5 bases from V and 3 bases from J, with 20 bases between. Germline loops: CDR1 MDHEN, CDR2 SYDVKM. The CDR3 is CASSLLTGLGNKNIQYF. The CDR3 DNA sequence: TGTGCCAGCAGTCTTCTAACAGGGTTAGGGAACAAAAACATTCAGTACTTC.

This clonotype has more than one count but fewer than ten. The rearrangement links TRBV7-2 to TRBJ2-7; 7 nucleotides match TRBD2. The CDR3 is made up of 18 amino acids. Trimming took 5 bases from V and 7 from J; bases not matched to a gene: 23. Germline V gene lookup returns CDR1 SGHTA and CDR2 FQGNSA. The CDR3, as DNA: TGTGCCAGCAGCCCTAACGTCGGGGGGTTCAGGTCTCGTTTGGAGCAGTACTTC. Encoded protein: CASSPNVGGFRSRLEQYF. The whole variable domain, remainder taken from reference TRBV7-2 and TRBJ2-7, is GAGVSQSPSNKVTEKGKDVELRCDPISGHTALYWYRQSLGQGLEFLIYFQGNSAPDKSGLPSDRFSAERTGGSVSTLTIQRTQQEDSAVYLCASSPNVGGFRSRLEQYFGPGTRLTVT.

This clonotype was found many times. The rearrangement uses TRBV29-1 and TRBJ2-7; 10 bases match TRBD1. With V trimmed by 7 bases and J by 3 bases, 12 bases remained unmatched. The germline V gene encodes CDR1 SQVTM and CDR2 ANQGSEA. The CDR3 is 15 amino acids. The CDR3 here is CSAWLTGTGVYEQYF. In DNA, the CDR3 is TGCAGCGCCTGGCTGACCGGGACAGGGGTCTACGAGCAGTACTTC.

In the case of this clonotype: The junction does not match germline at one end; this may be a read error. The rearrangement links TRBV12-3 or TRBV12-4 to TRBJ2-3; the match to TRBD2 covers 10 bases. The CDR3 is 15 residues long. The CDR3 here is CASSFSGGTADAQYF. CDR3 bases: TGTGCCAGCAGTTTTAGCGGGGGGACCGCAGATGCGCAGTATTTT.

This rearrangement joins TRBV6-1 to TRBJ2-4, with 11 bases aligning to TRBD1. Per germline, CDR1 MNHNS and CDR2 SASEGT. V trimming: 0 bases; J trimming: 13 bases; junction bases outside the gene matches: 8. The CDR3 runs 15 residues. This CDR3 reads CASSEAGQGARNQYF. CDR3 sequence (DNA): TGTGCCAGCAGTGAAGCCGGACAGGGGGCGAGGAACCAGTACTTC.

The chain links TRBV3-1 to TRBJ2-7, with D perhaps matching TRBD2 (5 bases). The CDR3 contains 16 residues. Trimming shortened V by 0 bases and J by 1 base, and 13 bases separated the two germline ends. CDR1 is LGHDT, CDR2 YNNKEL, per germline (reference sequence). The DNA of the CDR3 is TGTGCCAGCAGCCAAGATCGGGGAAGCAAATCCTACGAGCAGTACTTC. Residues: CASSQDRGSKSYEQYF.

The V gene is TRBV14, the J gene TRBJ2-7, with 8 bases identical to TRBD1. The CDR3 totals 16 residues. With V trimmed by 4 bases and J by 0 bases, 8 bases remained unmatched. Looked up from germline, CDR1 is SGHDN and CDR2 is FVKESK. Here the CDR3 reads CASSPTPGQGSYEQYF. The CDR3 region has the DNA TGTGCCAGCAGCCCTACCCCCGGACAGGGCTCCTACGAGCAGTACTTC.

This chain uses TRBV7-9 with TRBJ2-5; 10 bases are a match to TRBD1. V lost 5 bases to trimming and J lost 4 bases; unmatched junction nucleotides: 7. From germline, CDR1 is SEHNR and CDR2 FQNEAQ (reference sequence). The CDR3 spans 15 residues. In nucleotides, the CDR3 is TGTGCCAGCAGCCACGGACAGGGGGGGTCAGAGACCCAGTACTTC. Protein sequence: CASSHGQGGSETQYF.

The CDR3 here is CASSTAPGLPSNEQFF. In nucleotides, the CDR3 is TGTGCCAGCAGCACCGCCCCGGGACTACCCAGCAATGAGCAGTTCTTC. The chain carries TRBV5-4 and TRBJ2-1, with TRBD2 matching 7 bases. CDR3 size: 16 residues. V lost 4 bases to trimming and J lost 6 bases; unmatched junction nucleotides: 13. Germline values: CDR1 SGHNT, CDR2 YYREEE (reference sequence).

The chain has TRBV29-1 and TRBJ1-2, with a tentative D call TRBD1 (6 bases). The V end lost 6 bases, the J end lost 4 bases, and 12 bases lay between the germline ends. Per the germline V gene, CDR1 is SQVTM and CDR2 is ANQGSEA. This CDR3 has 12 amino acids. As DNA, the CDR3 is TGCAGCGTAAGGACAGCAGTCTATGGCTACACCTTC. Its translation is CSVRTAVYGYTF.

This clonotype has at least ten counts. The chain uses TRBV7-9 and TRBJ1-6, with D tentatively TRBD1 (6 bases). V was shortened by 2 bases and J by 4 bases, with 12 bases between the two germline ends. The CDR3 runs to 16 residues. Per the germline V gene, CDR1 is SEHNR and CDR2 is FQNEAQ (reference sequence). The CDR3 nucleotides are TGTGCCAGCAGCTTAATGGCAGGGGCGTATAATTCACCCCTCCACTTT. Translating it yields CASSLMAGAYNSPLHF.

In this sample, this clonotype turned up a few times. The chain is built from TRBV7-2 and TRBJ2-1; TRBD1 aligns across 10 bases. The germline V gene has CDR1 SGHTA and CDR2 FQGNSA. Trimming at V came to 4 bases and at J to 4 bases, leaving 16 bases not matched to a gene. The CDR3 covers 19 residues. CDR3 amino acids: CASSWLNMDRDRGYNEQFF. In nucleotides, the CDR3 is TGTGCCAGCAGCTGGTTAAACATGGACCGGGACAGGGGATACAATGAGCAGTTCTTC.

The CDR3 DNA is TGTGCCAGCAGTTATCGGCGGGGGGGCCCCCCAGATACGCAGTATTTT. Protein product: CASSYRRGGPPDTQYF. This rearrangement joins TRBV6-6 to TRBJ2-3, with 9 bases aligning to TRBD2. This CDR3 is 16 amino acids long. Germline loops: CDR1 MNHNY, CDR2 SVGAGI (reference sequence). J was trimmed by 4 bases and V by 3 bases; bases with no gene match: 8.

The chain employs TRBV10-3 and TRBJ2-7, with 10 bases matching TRBD2. CDR1 and CDR2 from the germline V gene are ENHRY and SYGVKD. Losses at the gene ends were 3 bases for V and 5 bases for J; bases not matched to a gene: 13. The CDR3 extends over 17 amino acids. In DNA, the CDR3 is TGTGCCATCAGTGATCCGGGGGTAGCGGGGGGTACCGACGAGCAGTACTTC. As protein: CAISDPGVAGGTDEQYF.

The chain couples TRBV12-3 or TRBV12-4 to TRBJ2-1; perhaps D is TRBD1 or TRBD2 (6 bases each). V was cut by 4 bases and J by 2 bases, with 9 bases left in between. The CDR3 length is 14 residues. The CDR3 sequence: CASSWGATYNEQFF. The CDR3 coding sequence is TGTGCCAGCAGTTGGGGGGCAACCTACAATGAGCAGTTCTTC.

V usage is TRBV28 and J usage is TRBJ2-1; D is ambiguous. This CDR3 is built from 16 residues. From germline, CDR1 is MDHEN and CDR2 SYDVKM. The V and J ends lost 5 bases and 4 bases respectively, with 18 bases between them. The CDR3 spells CASSHIIRTGYNEQFF. The CDR3 DNA is TGTGCCAGCAGTCATATCATCCGGACCGGGTACAATGAGCAGTTCTTC.

This clonotype was recorded a few times. The chain couples TRBV2 to TRBJ2-3; TRBD2 agrees at 9 bases. V shed 4 bases and J 6 bases; nucleotides not matched to a gene: 5. This CDR3 contains 14 residues. CDR1 is SNHLY and CDR2 is FYNNEI in the germline V gene. CDR3 sequence reads: CASSGNSGGDTQYF. The CDR3 DNA sequence: TGTGCCAGCAGTGGGAATAGCGGGGGCGATACGCAGTATTTT.

This clonotype came up a few times. The chain links TRBV12-3 or TRBV12-4 to TRBJ2-5, with 11 nucleotides matching TRBD2. This CDR3 has 15 residues. V dropped 5 bases and J dropped 13; count of bases not matched to a gene: 15. The CDR3 here is CASSPRLAGTGGVYF. CDR3 DNA: TGTGCCAGCAGTCCGCGACTAGCGGGGACGGGAGGGGTGTACTTC.